The text below deals with one T cell receptor (beta chain). Its matching antigen is unknown. According to the study, genomic DNA was the template for TCR beta VDJ and CDR3 profiling. TCRdb reprocessed the reads via MiXCR and lists one record per CDR3 protein. This repertoire shows approximately 190,000 distinct CDR3 sequences, around 65% found once; its top ten account for approximately 44%. This sample stems from a study of CD8+CD57+ T cells in acquired aplastic anemia. Study-wide points: Between the patient and control groups, CD8+ Simpson's diversity did not differ significantly.

V was pared by 3 bases and J by 5 bases, with 13 bases between. CDR1 and CDR2 (germline): DFQATT, SNEGSKA (reference sequence). This CDR3 region has 13 residues. The sample consisted of sorted CD4+, CD8+, or CD8+CD57+ T cells (not recorded which) from PBMCs. The chain has TRBV20-1 and TRBJ2-5, with D uncertain. The sequence came from a human donor with severe aplastic anemia or a healthy control (not recorded which). CDR3 sequence reads: CSASPLRMETQYF. CDR3 nucleotides: TGCAGTGCTAGCCCCTTGCGTATGGAGACCCAGTACTTC.